This T cell receptor (beta chain) was found in a study of CD4 T cells in relation to SARS-CoV-2 and coronaviruses. Study-wide context: The negative reference was HIV-1 Nef peptide pool or peptide-free culture. Shared crossreactive spike epitopes were mapped to their HLA restriction.

In its sample, this clone was seen a few times. What it binds is unknown. The trim removed 4 bases at V and 7 bases at J, leaving 13 bases unmatched. Germline CDR1 LGHDT, CDR2 YNNKEL (reference sequence). The CDR3 runs to 15 residues. The unexposed donors gave CD4+ T cells in about 2011-2018, prior to COVID-19. Isolation of CD4+ T cells took place after about eleven days in culture. As cell numbers allowed, unexposed-donor CD4+ T cells faced SARS-CoV-2 S/N and four cold-coronavirus spikes. The method was immunoSEQ multiplex PCR; TCRdb's version includes in-frame clones alone and lacks a portion of them. The sample shows tens of thousands of clones, about 70% of them seen only once.

This sequence was found in a human donor in good health. The rearrangement joins TRBV3-1 (or the pseudogene TRBV3-2) to TRBJ2-7, with 7 bases aligning to TRBD2. Sequencing input: CD4+ T cells from PBMCs, cultured in vitro. As DNA, the CDR3 is TGTGCCAGCAGCCCTAGCCGGACTAGGGGTGGGGAGCAGTACTTC. It translates to CASSPSRTRGGEQYF.